These 19 T cell receptor beta chains originate from one sample sequenced in a study of cytomegalovirus exposure and HLA in healthy donors. With 60 Vbeta and 13 Jbeta primers, the PCR was carried out. Measured with immunoSEQ multiplex PCR; TCRdb has only the in-frame clones, and not every one. This table lists roughly 73,000 clones. Material: PBMCs. These receptors all stem from a female donor in good health and CMV-seropositive.

This rearrangement joins TRBV5-5 to TRBJ2-7; 9 bases are shared with TRBD2. The CDR3 length is 13 residues. The V and J ends lost 0 bases and 5 bases, in that order; junction bases with no gene match: 0. The germline V gene encodes CDR1 SGHKS and CDR2 YYEKEE (reference sequence). CDR3 region: CASSLASGNEQYF. The CDR3 DNA reads TGTGCCAGCAGCTTGGCTAGCGGGAACGAGCAGTACTTC.

This rearrangement joins TRBV10-3 to TRBJ1-1; D gene ambiguous. Deletions cut 6 bases from V and 2 bases from J, with 4 bases between. CDR1 and CDR2 (germline): ENHRY, SYGVKD. CDR3 length equals 11 residues. CDR3 in amino acids: CAIRTNTEAFF. Written as DNA, the CDR3 is TGTGCCATCAGGACAAACACTGAAGCTTTCTTT.

CDR3 DNA: TGTGCCAGCAGTTTAGGGCAAGGATATAGCAATCAGCCCCAGCATTTT. As protein: CASSLGQGYSNQPQHF. The chain links TRBV27 to TRBJ1-5; no definite D call. Trimming left V 2 bases short and J 0 bases short, with 11 bases between. Looked up from germline, CDR1 is MNHEY and CDR2 is SMNVEV (reference sequence). The CDR3 spans 16 residues.

V usage is TRBV4-1 and J usage is TRBJ2-1; the D gene is possibly TRBD2 (6 bases). Germline loops: CDR1 MGHRA, CDR2 YSYEKL. V was shortened by 3 bases and J by 7 bases, with 7 bases between the two germline ends. This CDR3 is built from 12 residues. CDR3 DNA: TGCGCCAGCAGCCACGGGAGTAATGAGCAGTTCTTC. It encodes CASSHGSNEQFF.

The rearrangement joins TRBV13 to TRBJ2-1, with 11 bases matching TRBD2. The V segment lost 1 base and the J segment 9 bases; nucleotides outside the gene matches: 14. The germline V gene encodes CDR1 PRHDT and CDR2 FYEKMQ (reference sequence). This CDR3 has 18 amino acids. The DNA for the CDR3 is TGTGCCAGCAGCTTAGTGCACTTAGCGGGGGGGCCCCGGGGTGAGCAGTTCTTC. This codes for CASSLVHLAGGPRGEQFF.

The rearrangement uses TRBV5-1 and TRBJ2-7; D is uncertain. V lost 0 bases and J lost 7, with 14 bases in between. The CDR3 is 14 amino acids. Per the germline V gene, CDR1 is SGHRS and CDR2 is YFSETQ. In nucleotides, the CDR3 is TGCGCCAGCAGCTTGGATGTCACCCTCGGGGAGCAGTACTTC. Translation: CASSLDVTLGEQYF.

The CDR3, as DNA: TGTGCCAGCAGCGGGACAGGGGGTAACTATGGCTACACCTTC. Protein: CASSGTGGNYGYTF. The J gene is TRBJ1-2, the V gene TRBV7-6, with TRBD1 matching over 11 bases. This CDR3 has 14 amino acids. From germline, CDR1 is SGHVS and CDR2 FNYEAQ. V dropped 5 bases and J dropped 1; count of bases not matched to a gene: 0.

This chain links TRBV6-5 with TRBJ1-1, with TRBD1 as a possible D gene (5 bases). The germline gives CDR1 MNHEY, CDR2 SVGAGI. V was trimmed by 6 bases and J by 3 bases, leaving 17 bases between them. The CDR3 covers 15 residues. The CDR3 region is CASSPVRAGDTEAFF. The CDR3 coding sequence is TGTGCCAGCAGCCCCGTCAGGGCGGGGGACACTGAAGCTTTCTTT.

A word on this clone: Other DNA sequences of this sample code for an identical CDR3. This sequence joins TRBV7-8 and TRBJ2-3; a weak D match, TRBD1 (5 bases). In germline, CDR1 is SGHVS, CDR2 FQNEAQ. The CDR3 totals 18 residues. In nucleotides, the CDR3 is TGTGCTCTTAGTTTCAGCGAGACAGAGCCTGAGGACACAGATACGCAGTATTTT. Its translation is CALSFSETEPEDTDTQYF.

The chain combines TRBV5-8 with TRBJ2-7; D call uncertain. Between the trimmed V and J ends, which lost 2 bases and 5 bases, there was a span of 20 bases. CDR3 length: 16 amino acids. The germline V gene has CDR1 SGHTS and CDR2 YDEGEE. The CDR3 nucleotides read TGTGCCAGCAGCTTAGGTCTGGCCTTGGCAGGCGACGAGCAGTACTTC. Translating it yields CASSLGLALAGDEQYF.

V and J are TRBV11-1 and TRBJ2-5, with 8 positions matching TRBD1. Trimming at V came to 3 bases and at J to 4 bases, leaving 7 bases not matched to a gene. From germline, CDR1 is SGHAT and CDR2 FQDESV (reference sequence). The CDR3 is 15 residues long. The CDR3 DNA follows: TGTGCCAGCAGCTTCGGCGACAGGGGAGGAGAGACCCAGTACTTC. This encodes CASSFGDRGGETQYF.

The chain carries TRBV6-1 and TRBJ2-1; TRBD2 is a possible D gene (5 bases). Per the germline V gene, CDR1 is MNHNS and CDR2 is SASEGT. CDR3 length: 15 amino acids. Trimming shortened V by 4 bases and J by 2 bases, and 12 bases separated the two germline ends. CDR3 loop: CASSAGEGPYNEQFF. DNA of the CDR3: TGTGCCAGCAGTGCCGGAGAGGGCCCCTACAATGAGCAGTTCTTC.

Note on this clone: At one end, the junction sequence differs from germline, possibly due to a read error. The V and J genes are TRBV28 and TRBJ2-1, with D perhaps TRBD1 (5 bases). The V gene's germline CDR1 is MDHEN and CDR2 SYDVKM. The CDR3 runs 11 residues. CDR3 DNA: TGTGCCAGCAGTTCGGACATTTCGGCGGTCTTC. The encoded protein is CASSSDISAVF. Supplemented by reference TRBV28 and TRBJ2-1, the full variable domain reads DVKVTQSSRYLVKRTGEKVFLECVQDMDHENMFWYRQDPGLGLRLIYFSYDVKMKEKGDIPEGYSVSREKKERFSLILESASTNQTSMYLCASSSDISAVFGPGTRLTVL.

The rearrangement links TRBV25-1 to TRBJ2-1; 8 nucleotides align to TRBD2. With V trimmed by 5 bases and J by 4 bases, 7 bases remained unmatched. Germline V gives CDR1 MGHDK, CDR2 SYGVNS. The CDR3 runs to 15 residues. DNA for the CDR3: TGTGCCAGCAGTCGTTCGGGGGGGCCGTACAATGAGCAGTTCTTC. It encodes CASSRSGGPYNEQFF.

This sequence joins TRBV19 and TRBJ2-4, with TRBD2 matching 12 bases. The CDR3 runs 17 residues. V shed 2 bases, J shed 9 bases, and the junction held 11 bases outside the gene matches. Germline V gene sequence: CDR1 LNHDA, CDR2 SQIVND (reference sequence). DNA of the CDR3: TGTGCCAGTAGTATAAAGCCCCCGGGACTAGCGGGTTCCATTCAGTACTTC. Its translation: CASSIKPPGLAGSIQYF.

The chain recombines TRBV30 with TRBJ1-2, with TRBD1 as a possible D gene (5 bases). The CDR3 runs 13 residues. Per the germline V gene, CDR1 is GTSNPN and CDR2 is SVGIG (reference sequence). Trimming left V 4 bases short and J 5 bases short, with 14 bases between. The CDR3 DNA follows: TGTGCCTGGAAGACGGGGGTCGCATATGGCTACACCTTC. This gives the protein CAWKTGVAYGYTF.

The chain recombines TRBV5-1 with TRBJ1-3; 9 bases align to TRBD1. CDR1 SGHRS and CDR2 YFSETQ come from the germline V gene. CDR3 size: 15 residues. The J segment lost 6 bases and the V segment lost 1 base, leaving 5 bases of the junction unmatched. This CDR3 is CASSLNRDRVNTIYF. The CDR3 DNA follows: TGCGCCAGCAGCTTGAACCGGGACAGGGTAAACACCATATATTTT.

The chain recombines TRBV27 with TRBJ2-7; the match to TRBD2 covers 7 bases. The CDR3 spans 13 residues. The V and J ends lost 3 bases and 5 bases, in that order; junction bases with no gene match: 4. CDR1 is MNHEY and CDR2 is SMNVEV in the germline V gene (reference sequence). The CDR3 DNA is TGTGCCAGCAGTTTGCTGGCGGGAGACGAGCAGTACTTC. Its protein is CASSLLAGDEQYF.

V and J are TRBV9 and TRBJ2-3; D is unresolved. V was shortened by 4 bases and J by 8 bases, with 11 bases between the two germline ends. Looked up from germline, CDR1 is SGDLS and CDR2 is YYNGEE. The CDR3 has 12 residues. DNA of the CDR3: TGTGCCAGCAGCCCCGATCGAGGTACGCAGTATTTT. It encodes CASSPDRGTQYF.